The 16 T cell receptor beta chains below come from one sample, sequenced in a study of T cells after yellow fever vaccination. MiXCR was run by TCRdb on the 5' RACE reads, yielding one entry per CDR3 protein. In the table there are some 300,000 distinct CDR3 sequences, around 8.1% of which are singletons. Sample: PBMCs, taken about 49 days after the first yellow fever vaccination. All receptors come from a man between 18 and 29 years old who received the YFV17D yellow fever vaccine.

This clonotype was counted at least ten times. The chain combines TRBV4-1 with TRBJ2-6; D is ambiguous. CDR3 length: 18 residues. CDR1 is MGHRA, CDR2 YSYEKL, per germline. Trimming shortened V by 0 bases and J by 1 base, and 13 bases separated the two germline ends. DNA of the CDR3: TGCGCCAGCAGCCAAGAGCCAGGTCTAGTTTCTGGGGCCAACGTCCTGACTTTC. It translates to CASSQEPGLVSGANVLTF.

This clonotype has a handful of counts. The chain is built from TRBV10-3 and TRBJ2-5; D call uncertain. Trimming removed 0 bases at V and 2 bases at J, with 13 bases between. CDR1 and CDR2 (germline): ENHRY, SYGVKD. The CDR3 length is 16 residues. CDR3 DNA: TGTGCCATCAGTGAGTCGTCGCTGAAACCGCAAGAGACCCAGTACTTC. It encodes CAISESSLKPQETQYF.

This chain connects TRBV5-4 to TRBJ2-3; unclear D gene. Looked up from germline, CDR1 is SGHNT and CDR2 is YYREEE (reference sequence). The CDR3 is made up of 15 amino acids. Trimming left V 4 bases short and J 4 bases short, with 16 bases between. CDR3 protein: CASSRPQERADTQYF. CDR3 nucleotide sequence: TGTGCCAGCAGCCGCCCGCAGGAACGTGCAGATACGCAGTATTTT. Together with reference TRBV5-4 and TRBJ2-3, the CDR3 gives the full variable domain: ETGVTQSPTHLIKTRGQQVTLRCSSQSGHNTVSWYQQALGQGPQFIFQYYREEENGRGNFPPRFSGLQFPNYSSELNVNALELDDSALYLCASSRPQERADTQYFGPGTRLTVL.

The chain employs TRBV5-1 and TRBJ2-1; 8 nucleotides match TRBD1. Unmatched junction bases numbered 6, after V lost 4 bases and J lost 6 bases. CDR3 length: 14 residues. CDR1 and CDR2 (germline): SGHRS, YFSETQ. The CDR3 DNA sequence: TGCGCCAGCAGCGCGGACAGGGTGGGCAATGAGCAGTTCTTC. It translates to CASSADRVGNEQFF.

V is TRBV5-4 and J is TRBJ2-1; 8 bases align to TRBD2. CDR1 SGHNT and CDR2 YYREEE come from the germline V gene (reference sequence). Trimming took 3 bases from V and 3 from J; bases not matched to a gene: 5. The CDR3 extends over 15 amino acids. The CDR3 region is CASSSGGGFYNEQFF. CDR3 bases: TGTGCCAGCAGCTCGGGGGGGGGATTCTACAATGAGCAGTTCTTC.

The sample holds a few counts of this clonotype. V and J are TRBV12-3 or TRBV12-4 and TRBJ1-2, with a possible D match to TRBD1 (6 bases). Trimming took off 5 bases at V and 5 bases at J, with 18 bases between the two ends. This CDR3 comprises 15 residues. CDR3 loop: CASSPGGRGGYGYTF. The CDR3 nucleotides read TGTGCCAGCAGTCCAGGCGGCAGGGGAGGGTATGGCTACACCTTC.

This clonotype was counted at least ten times. CDR3 nucleotides: TGCGCCAGCAGCTTGGAGGCCATCTACAATGAGCAGTTCTTC. It translates to CASSLEAIYNEQFF. This chain uses TRBV5-1 with TRBJ2-1; D is uncertain. The CDR3 consists of 14 residues. Trimming cost V 0 bases and J 3 bases, with 7 bases left between them. Germline lookup yields CDR1 SGHRS and CDR2 YFSETQ.

This clonotype was seen more than once but under ten times. The chain couples TRBV12-3 or TRBV12-4 to TRBJ2-7, with D possibly TRBD1 on 6 matching bases. V was trimmed by 9 bases and J by 9 bases, leaving 18 bases between them. The CDR3 sequence is 12 residues long. CDR3 sequence (DNA): TGTGCCAGTCAGCAGGGGACGGCTGGGCAGTACTTC. It is translated as CASQQGTAGQYF.

The genes are TRBV7-6 and TRBJ1-3; no clear D. Per the germline V gene, CDR1 is SGHVS and CDR2 is FNYEAQ. This CDR3 is 17 amino acids long. V was cut by 5 bases and J by 0 bases, with 17 bases left in between. CDR3 residues: CASSETQPHTSGNTIYF. CDR3 nucleotide sequence: TGTGCCAGCAGCGAAACCCAGCCGCACACCTCTGGAAACACCATATATTTT.

The table lists this clonotype with a few counts. This chain uses TRBV19 with TRBJ2-5, with D uncertain. This CDR3 region has 13 residues. In germline, CDR1 is LNHDA, CDR2 SQIVND (reference sequence). V lost 0 bases and J lost 5, with 7 bases in between. The CDR3 nucleotides are TGTGCCAGTAGTATAGATGTGTTGGAGACCCAGTACTTC. Residues: CASSIDVLETQYF.

The rearrangement links TRBV27 to TRBJ2-6; D ambiguous. The CDR3 contains 16 residues. Looked up from germline, CDR1 is MNHEY and CDR2 is SMNVEV (reference sequence). Deletions cut 5 bases from V and 1 base from J, with 12 bases between. CDR3 DNA sequence: TGTGCCAGCAGTCCCCGAGGTGGGTCTGGGGCCAACGTCCTGACTTTC. Amino acids: CASSPRGGSGANVLTF.

The V and J genes are TRBV12-3 or TRBV12-4 and TRBJ2-2; D is perhaps TRBD2 (6 bases). V dropped 8 bases and J dropped 8 bases, with 18 bases sitting between them. CDR3 size: 14 residues. CDR3 coding DNA: TGTGCCAGCCCGTATCGCCGGGGGTCAGGGGAGCTGTTTTTT. As protein: CASPYRRGSGELFF.

The V and J genes are TRBV20-1 and TRBJ2-7, with 8 bases aligning to TRBD2. This CDR3 has 15 residues. V shed 2 bases, J shed 0 bases, and the junction held 6 bases outside the gene matches. Looked up from germline, CDR1 is DFQATT and CDR2 is SNEGSKA (reference sequence). The chain's CDR3 is CSARYRTSHSYEQYF. CDR3 bases: TGCAGTGCTAGATACCGGACTAGCCACTCCTACGAGCAGTACTTC.

In this sample, this clonotype turned up a few times. This chain connects TRBV7-2 to TRBJ2-5; the D is unclear. Germline V gene data show CDR1 as SGHTA and CDR2 as FQGNSA. CDR3 length: 14 amino acids. V was clipped by 2 bases and J by 1 base, with 8 bases between them. The CDR3 reads CASSLSAVQETQYF. The DNA of the CDR3 is TGTGCCAGCAGCTTAAGTGCAGTCCAAGAGACCCAGTACTTC.

The V call is TRBV3-1, the J call TRBJ2-3; D unclear. The V gene's germline CDR1 is LGHDT and CDR2 YNNKEL (reference sequence). The CDR3 totals 14 residues. V was trimmed by 0 bases and J by 2 bases, leaving 6 bases between them. The CDR3 DNA sequence: TGTGCCAGCAGCCAAGACCTGCTCACAGATACGCAGTATTTT. It is translated as CASSQDLLTDTQYF.

The sample holds a few counts of this clonotype. The CDR3 region is CASSLLGQRWVETQYF. The CDR3 DNA is TGTGCCAGCAGTTTATTGGGGCAGCGATGGGTTGAGACCCAGTACTTC. V gene TRBV27 combines with J gene TRBJ2-5; TRBD1 is a possible D gene (5 bases). V was shortened by 1 base and J by 5 bases, with 17 bases between the two germline ends. This CDR3 has 16 residues. Germline V gives CDR1 MNHEY, CDR2 SMNVEV (reference sequence).